The T cell receptor beta chain described here comes from a study of blood T cells in healthy people across ages. A second PCR, run for about 7 to 11 cycles, used a sample-barcoded 5' primer plus a J-beta primer mix. Unique molecular identifiers of 12 random nucleotides labeled each cDNA. MiXCR, run by TCRdb on the 5' RACE reads, gives a single entry per CDR3 protein. This sample yields over a million distinct CDR3 sequences, of which approximately 25% are seen a single time; less than 0.75% belongs to the top ten. This clonotype has just a few counts. The CDR3 consists of 18 residues. V dropped 6 bases and J dropped 0 bases, with 23 bases sitting between them. Germline values: CDR1 MNHEY, CDR2 SMNVEV (reference sequence). These sequences were also reported in another study, on T cells of mothers and their children. From that second work: The study recruited a few healthy Caucasian mothers and their six children as donors.

J is TRBJ1-2 and V is TRBV27; D not certain. The TCR comes from a girl aged 2-10 years in good health. Sequencing was performed on blood. The CDR3 is CASSTYRIGFSANYGYTF. In DNA form, the CDR3 reads TGTGCCAGCAGCACCTACAGAATAGGGTTTTCAGCTAACTATGGCTACACCTTC.